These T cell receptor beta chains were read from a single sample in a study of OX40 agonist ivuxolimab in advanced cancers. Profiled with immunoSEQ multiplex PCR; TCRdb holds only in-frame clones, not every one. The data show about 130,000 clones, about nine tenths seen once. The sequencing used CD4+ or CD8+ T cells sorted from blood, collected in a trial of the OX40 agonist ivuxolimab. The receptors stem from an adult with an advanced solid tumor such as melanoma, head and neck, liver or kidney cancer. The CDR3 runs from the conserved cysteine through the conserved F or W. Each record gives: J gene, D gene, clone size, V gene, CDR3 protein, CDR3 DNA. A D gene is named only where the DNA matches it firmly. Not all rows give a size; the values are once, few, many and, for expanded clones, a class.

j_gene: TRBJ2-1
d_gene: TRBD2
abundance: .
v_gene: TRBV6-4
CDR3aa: CASRKLAGGPHNEQFF
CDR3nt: TGTGCCAGCAGGAAACTAGCGGGAGGGCCCCACAATGAGCAGTTCTTC

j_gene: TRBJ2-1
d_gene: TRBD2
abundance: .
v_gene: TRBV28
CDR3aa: CASSFVSLAGGNNEQFF
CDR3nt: TGTGCCAGCAGTTTCGTAAGCCTAGCGGGAGGAAACAATGAGCAGTTCTTC

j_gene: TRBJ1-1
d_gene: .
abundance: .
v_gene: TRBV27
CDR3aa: CATWTSMNTEAFF
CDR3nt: TGTGCCACCTGGACAAGCATGAACACTGAAGCTTTCTTT

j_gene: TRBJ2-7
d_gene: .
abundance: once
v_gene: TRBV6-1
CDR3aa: CASTPGGAKGYEQYF
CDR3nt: TGTGCCAGCACTCCTGGCGGGGCTAAGGGCTACGAGCAGTACTTC

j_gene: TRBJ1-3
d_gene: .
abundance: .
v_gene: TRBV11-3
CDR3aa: CASSLVAGFGNTIYF
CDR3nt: TGTGCCAGCAGCTTAGTAGCCGGGTTCGGAAACACCATATATTTT

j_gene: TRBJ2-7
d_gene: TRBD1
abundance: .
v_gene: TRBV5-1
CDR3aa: CASSRDSSSYEQYF
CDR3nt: TGCGCCAGCAGTCGGGACAGTTCCTCCTACGAGCAGTACTTC

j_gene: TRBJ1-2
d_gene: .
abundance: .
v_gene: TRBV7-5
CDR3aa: CASSFGWDLARNGYTF
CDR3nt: TGTGCCAGCAGCTTTGGGTGGGATCTTGCGAGAAATGGCTACACCTTC

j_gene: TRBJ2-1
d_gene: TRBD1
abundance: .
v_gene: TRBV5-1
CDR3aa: CASSLEGQGNEQFF
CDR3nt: TGCGCCAGCAGCTTGGAGGGACAGGGGAATGAGCAGTTCTTC

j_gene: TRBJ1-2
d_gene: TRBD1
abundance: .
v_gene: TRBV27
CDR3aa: CASSLRAGGPYGYTF
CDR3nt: TGTGCCAGCAGTTTAAGGGCAGGGGGACCCTATGGCTACACCTTC

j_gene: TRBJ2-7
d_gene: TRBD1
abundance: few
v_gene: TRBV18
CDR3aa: CASSQDREYGYEQYF
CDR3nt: TGTGCCAGCTCACAAGACAGGGAGTACGGCTACGAGCAGTACTTC

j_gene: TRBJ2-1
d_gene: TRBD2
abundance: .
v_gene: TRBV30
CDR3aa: CAWSPSGRAVEQFF
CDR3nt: TGTGCCTGGAGTCCCAGCGGGAGGGCCGTTGAGCAGTTCTTC

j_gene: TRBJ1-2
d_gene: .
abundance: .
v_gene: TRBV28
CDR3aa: CASSSQGYTF
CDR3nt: TGTGCCAGCAGCTCCCAAGGCTACACCTTC

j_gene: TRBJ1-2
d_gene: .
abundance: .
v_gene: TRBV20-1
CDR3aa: CSAPKTWGYTF
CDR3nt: TGCAGTGCTCCAAAGACATGGGGCTACACCTTC

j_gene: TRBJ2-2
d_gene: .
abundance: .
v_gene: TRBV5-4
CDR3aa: CASSLYDFTGELFF
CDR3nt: TGTGCCAGCAGCTTGTACGACTTCACCGGGGAGCTGTTTTTT

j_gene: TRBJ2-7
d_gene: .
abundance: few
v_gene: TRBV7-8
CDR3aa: CASSYTGSSYEQYF
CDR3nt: TGTGCCAGCAGCTACACAGGAAGCTCCTACGAGCAGTACTTC

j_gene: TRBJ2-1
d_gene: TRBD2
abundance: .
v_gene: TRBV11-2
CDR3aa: CASSQNPGLEVHEQFF
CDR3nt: TGTGCCAGCAGCCAAAACCCGGGACTAGAGGTTCATGAGCAGTTCTTC

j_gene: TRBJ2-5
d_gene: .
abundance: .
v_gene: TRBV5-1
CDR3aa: CASSLGTNAETQYF
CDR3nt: TGCGCCAGCAGCCTTGGTACTAACGCAGAGACCCAGTACTTC

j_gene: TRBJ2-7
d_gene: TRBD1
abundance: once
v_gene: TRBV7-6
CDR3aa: CASSPRDRGLNEQYF
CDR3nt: TGTGCCAGCAGCCCCCGGGACAGGGGGCTCAACGAGCAGTACTTC

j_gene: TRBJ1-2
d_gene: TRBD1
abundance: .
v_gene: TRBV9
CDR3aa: CASSVQGAAGYTF
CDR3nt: TGTGCCAGCAGCGTACAGGGGGCGGCTGGCTACACCTTC

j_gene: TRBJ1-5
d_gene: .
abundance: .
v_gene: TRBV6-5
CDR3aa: CASGTRGSSNQPQHF
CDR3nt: TGTGCCAGCGGAACCAGGGGAAGTAGCAATCAGCCCCAGCATTTT

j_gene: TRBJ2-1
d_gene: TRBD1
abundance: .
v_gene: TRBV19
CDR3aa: CASSTPRDSPGDEQFF
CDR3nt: TGTGCCAGTAGTACCCCCCGGGACAGCCCTGGGGATGAGCAGTTCTTC

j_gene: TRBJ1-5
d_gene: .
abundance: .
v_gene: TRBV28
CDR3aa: CASSPGPWWPQHF
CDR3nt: TGTGCCAGCAGTCCCGGGCCCTGGTGGCCCCAGCATTTT